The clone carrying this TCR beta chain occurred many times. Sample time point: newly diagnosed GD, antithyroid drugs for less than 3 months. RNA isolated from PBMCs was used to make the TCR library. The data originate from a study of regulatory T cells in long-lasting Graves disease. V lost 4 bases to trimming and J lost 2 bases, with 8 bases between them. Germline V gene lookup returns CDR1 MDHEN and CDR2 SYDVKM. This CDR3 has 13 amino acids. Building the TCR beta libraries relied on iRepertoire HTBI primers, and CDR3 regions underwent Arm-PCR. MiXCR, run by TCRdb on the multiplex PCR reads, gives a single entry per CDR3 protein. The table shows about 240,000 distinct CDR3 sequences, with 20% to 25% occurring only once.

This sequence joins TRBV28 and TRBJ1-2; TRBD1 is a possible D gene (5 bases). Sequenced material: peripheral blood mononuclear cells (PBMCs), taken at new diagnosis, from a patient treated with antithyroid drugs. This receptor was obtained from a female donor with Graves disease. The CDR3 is CASSSGQNYGYTF. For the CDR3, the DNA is TGTGCCAGCAGTTCGGGGCAGAACTATGGCTACACCTTC.